The text below deals with one T cell receptor beta chain. Antigen: not known. The record originates from a study of cytomegalovirus exposure and HLA in healthy donors. Germline CDR1 reads SGDLS; CDR2 reads YYNGEE. The CDR3 spans 14 residues. The V and J ends lost 1 base and 2 bases respectively, with 8 bases between them. It was with 60 Vbeta and 13 Jbeta primers that the PCR ran. Assay used: immunoSEQ multiplex PCR; TCRdb lists only in-frame clones, some missing. This table has 200,000 to 250,000 clones, roughly 83% appearing once. General observations from the study: Within an earlier analysis, most TCR beta V segments proved productive either about 87% or about 30% of the time.

This sequence joins TRBV9 and TRBJ2-3; D is perhaps TRBD1 (5 bases). The material sequenced was PBMCs. The sequence was obtained from a boy younger than 10 in good health and CMV-seronegative. The CDR3 loop reads CASSVQGNTDTQYF. For the CDR3, the DNA is TGTGCCAGCAGCGTACAGGGTAACACAGATACGCAGTATTTT.